This T cell receptor beta chain was captured in a study of blood T cell repertoires in COVID-19. V lost 4 bases, J lost 6 bases, and 3 bases stayed unmatched. This CDR3 contains 13 residues. Germline V lookup: CDR1 KGHSH, CDR2 LQKENI. Profiling relied on immunoSEQ multiplex PCR, and the TCRdb table lists in-frame clones only, not all of them. The sample contains approximately 85,000 clones, approximately 90% of which appear only once. The specimen sequenced was peripheral blood. This receptor was obtained from a woman between 50 and 59 years old with active or convalescent COVID-19. The chain is built from TRBV18 and TRBJ2-1; 7 bases are shared with TRBD1. The chain's CDR3 is CASSLTGVNEQFF. The CDR3 DNA follows: TGTGCCAGCTCACTCACAGGGGTCAATGAGCAGTTCTTC. The variable domain in full, completed from reference TRBV18 and TRBJ2-1, reads NAGVMQNPRHLVRRRGQEARLRCSPMKGHSHVYWYRQLPEEGLKFMVYLQKENIIDESGMPKERFSAEFPKEGPSILRIQQVVRGDSAAYFCASSLTGVNEQFFGPGTRLTVL.